These 11 T cell receptor beta chains share one sample of origin, sequenced in a study of glioma-infiltrating T cells. Amplification of TCR alpha and beta CDR3 regions from RNA used iRepertoire nested multiplex PCR. TCRdb re-analysed the multiplex PCR reads in MiXCR, keeping a single row per CDR3 protein. This table has over 140,000 distinct CDR3 sequences, about two fifths appearing once. The material sequenced was glioma tissue, nonneoplastic brain tissue, or PBMCs (not recorded which). These receptors came from a human donor with low-grade glioma or glioblastoma, undergoing nonglioma brain surgery, or in good health (not recorded which).

There are a few counts of this clonotype. CDR3 sequence (DNA): TGCAGCGTTGAAGGGGGGGACTTAACAGATACGCAGTATTTT. Residues: CSVEGGDLTDTQYF. The gene calls are TRBV29-1 and TRBJ2-3, with D maybe TRBD2 (6 bases). Per germline, CDR1 SQVTM and CDR2 ANQGSEA. The CDR3 runs 14 residues. Trimming stripped 1 base from V and 3 bases from J, with 11 bases between.

The V gene is TRBV20-1, the J gene TRBJ2-5, with D possibly being TRBD1 (6 bases). Trimming cost V 0 bases and J 3 bases, with 14 bases left between them. CDR3 length: 15 residues. The germline gives CDR1 DFQATT, CDR2 SNEGSKA (reference sequence). CDR3 sequence: CSARDSRRTEETQYF. CDR3 nucleotide sequence: TGCAGTGCTAGAGATAGTCGCCGGACAGAAGAGACCCAGTACTTC.

V gene TRBV7-2 combines with J gene TRBJ1-2; D possibly corresponds to TRBD1 (5 bases). Trimming removed 4 bases from V and 4 bases from J, with 16 bases in between. CDR1 and CDR2 (germline): SGHTA, FQGNSA. This CDR3 has 15 residues. The CDR3 loop is CASSSRRGDPYGYTF. CDR3 in DNA: TGTGCCAGCAGCTCCCGACGGGGGGACCCCTATGGCTACACCTTC.

The table lists this clonotype with a few counts. One end of the junction does not line up with germline, which may come from a read error. The rearrangement links TRBV20-1 to TRBJ2-5, with 10 bases that match TRBD2. This CDR3 is built from 12 residues. In germline, CDR1 is DFQATT, CDR2 SNEGSKA (reference sequence). CDR3 in amino acids: CSPSGGQETQYF. The CDR3 DNA reads TGCAGTCCTAGCGGGGGTCAAGAGACCCAGTACTTC.

This rearrangement joins TRBV29-1 to TRBJ2-7; D is perhaps TRBD1 (5 bases). Germline loops: CDR1 SQVTM, CDR2 ANQGSEA. The CDR3 totals 13 residues. The ends were cut back, 7 bases at V and 0 bases at J, with 13 bases in the middle. The CDR3 reads CSARQPSSYEQYF. The CDR3 DNA sequence: TGCAGCGCCCGACAGCCGAGCTCCTACGAGCAGTACTTC.

This clonotype was counted only a few times. The V and J genes are TRBV20-1 and TRBJ2-1; D is undetermined. The V gene's germline CDR1 is DFQATT and CDR2 SNEGSKA (reference sequence). Trimming shortened V by 4 bases and J by 12 bases, and 19 bases separated the two germline ends. The CDR3 loop spans 13 amino acids. This chain's CDR3 is CSAKELSGVRQFF. The DNA for the CDR3 is TGCAGTGCTAAGGAGTTGAGTGGAGTTCGGCAGTTCTTC.

The chain recombines TRBV6-1 with TRBJ2-3; 7 bases map to TRBD1. V lost 7 bases to trimming and J lost 5 bases; unmatched junction nucleotides: 3. This CDR3 is 12 amino acids long. Germline V CDR1 and CDR2: MNHNS, SASEGT. The CDR3 is CASNTGEDTQYF. The CDR3 DNA reads as TGTGCCAGCAATACAGGGGAAGATACGCAGTATTTT.

This chain joins TRBV6-2 or TRBV6-3 and TRBJ2-7; TRBD1 agrees at 7 bases. The CDR3 covers 16 residues. Germline V gives CDR1 MNHEY, CDR2 SVGEGT. The junction had 14 bases not matched to a gene; V was cut back by 4 bases and J by 5 bases. CDR3 nucleotides: TGTGCCAGCAGTTCCTACGACAGGGAAAGTAGCGACGAGCAGTACTTC. Its protein is CASSSYDRESSDEQYF.

This clonotype was recorded a few times. The genes are TRBV6-1 and TRBJ1-5; D gene uncertain. V was trimmed by 6 bases and J by 0 bases, leaving 12 bases between them. Germline loops: CDR1 MNHNS, CDR2 SASEGT. CDR3 length: 15 amino acids. The CDR3 spells CASSKNSNSNQPQHF. The CDR3 nucleotides are TGTGCCAGCAGCAAAAATAGTAATAGCAATCAGCCCCAGCATTTT.

This clonotype appeared many times. This rearrangement joins TRBV6-1 to TRBJ1-6; no reliable D call. The CDR3 is 13 residues long. Trimming stripped 11 bases from V and 7 bases from J, with 15 bases between. CDR1 is MNHNS and CDR2 is SASEGT in the germline V gene. CDR3 coding DNA: TGTGCCTCGAAGGGAGGAGGAAATTCACCCCTCCACTTT. Encoded protein: CASKGGGNSPLHF.

This clonotype has just a few counts. V gene TRBV11-1 combines with J gene TRBJ2-3, with 14 bases that match TRBD2. Losses at the gene ends were 5 bases for V and 2 bases for J; bases not matched to a gene: 6. Germline V gene lookup returns CDR1 SGHAT and CDR2 FQDESV (reference sequence). The CDR3 is 17 amino acids. CDR3: CASSLRTSGRNTDTQYF. DNA of the CDR3: TGTGCCAGCAGCCTACGGACTAGCGGGAGGAACACAGATACGCAGTATTTT. Looking up the rest from reference TRBV11-1 and TRBJ2-3 gives the full variable domain: EAEVAQSPRYKITEKSQAVAFWCDPISGHATLYWYRQILGQGPELLVQFQDESVVDDSQLPKDRFSAERLKGVDSTLKIQPAELGDSAMYLCASSLRTSGRNTDTQYFGPGTRLTVL.